Listed below are T cell receptor beta chains from one sample, sequenced in a study of blood T cell repertoires in COVID-19. Produced via immunoSEQ multiplex PCR; TCRdb's table is partial and in-frame only. The top ten clones hold 10% to 15% of a sample with approximately 170,000 clones, around 80% of them seen once. Sequenced input: PBMCs or T cells enriched from blood (not recorded which). These receptors were taken from a man aged 50 to 60 who had recovered from COVID-19. Both conserved end residues are part of each CDR3. D genes are given only for firm matches. Clone size appears in some rows only: once, few, many, or a class for an expanded clone.

v_gene	d_gene	j_gene	abundance	CDR3aa	CDR3nt
TRBV18	TRBD1	TRBJ1-3	-	CASSPTLQGAHGNTIYF	TGTGCCAGCTCACCAACATTACAGGGGGCCCATGGAAACACCATATATTTT
TRBV6-1	TRBD1	TRBJ2-7	-	CASSDRLTGDSEQYF	TGTGCCAGCAGTGATAGGTTGACAGGGGATAGCGAGCAGTACTTC
TRBV3-1/TRBV3-2	-	TRBJ2-5	-	CASSQELARTQYF	TGTGCCAGCAGCCAAGAATTAGCGCGGACCCAGTACTTC
TRBV5-1	-	TRBJ2-3	-	CASSFGRFTDTQYF	TGCGCCAGCAGCTTTGGCAGGTTCACAGATACGCAGTATTTT
TRBV6-5	-	TRBJ2-7	-	CASSYLAEQYF	TGTGCCAGCAGTTACCTAGCGGAGCAGTACTTC
TRBV13	TRBD2	TRBJ2-7	-	CASSLWRGASYEQYF	TGTGCCAGCAGCTTATGGCGGGGGGCATCCTACGAGCAGTACTTC
TRBV11-2	-	TRBJ1-5	few	CASSLGAGGNQPQHF	TGTGCCAGCAGCTTAGGGGCAGGGGGCAATCAGCCCCAGCATTTT
TRBV21-1	-	TRBJ1-4	-	CASVATNEKLFF	TGTGCCAGCGTGGCCACTAATGAAAAACTGTTTTTT
TRBV30	-	TRBJ1-2	-	CALEGGGYNYGYTF	TGTGCCTTGGAGGGCGGCGGATATAACTATGGCTACACCTTC
TRBV6-5	-	TRBJ1-5	-	CASSPSRGPGQPQHF	TGTGCCAGCAGTCCCAGTAGGGGCCCGGGTCAGCCCCAGCATTTT
TRBV7-3	-	TRBJ2-2	-	CASSLNRNTGELFF	TGTGCCAGCAGCTTAAACAGGAACACCGGGGAGCTGTTTTTT
TRBV28	TRBD1	TRBJ2-1	-	CASRSQGDNEQFF	TGTGCCAGCAGGAGCCAGGGGGACAATGAGCAGTTCTTC
TRBV7-3	-	TRBJ2-1	-	CASSLNRRNEQFF	TGTGCCAGCAGCTTAAACAGGCGGAATGAGCAGTTCTTC
TRBV14	-	TRBJ1-4	-	CASSQFSGTGEKLFF	TGTGCCAGCAGCCAATTTTCGGGGACTGGAGAAAAACTGTTTTTT
TRBV4-2	TRBD2	TRBJ2-3	-	CASSQDGGLASDTQYF	TGTGCCAGCAGCCAAGATGGGGGACTAGCATCGGATACGCAGTATTTT
TRBV3-1/TRBV3-2	-	TRBJ2-5	few	CASSQEITGSGQETQYF	TGTGCCAGCAGCCAAGAGATAACGGGGTCGGGGCAAGAGACCCAGTACTTC
TRBV6-4	-	TRBJ1-5	-	CASSEAGGNQPQHF	TGTGCCAGCAGTGAGGCCGGGGGCAATCAGCCCCAGCATTTT
TRBV5-8	-	TRBJ1-5	few	CASSFGQSNQPQHF	TGTGCCAGCAGCTTCGGACAGAGCAATCAGCCCCAGCATTTT
TRBV4-3	-	TRBJ1-3	once	CASSQNLFRGGSGNTIYF	TGCGCCAGCAGCCAAAACCTATTTAGGGGCGGCTCTGGAAACACCATATATTTT
TRBV2	-	TRBJ1-2	-	CASRATESNYGYTF	TGTGCCAGCAGGGCGACAGAAAGCAACTATGGCTACACCTTC
TRBV7-2	-	TRBJ2-1	-	CASSLGTATYNEQFF	TGTGCCAGCAGCTTAGGGACAGCGACTTACAATGAGCAGTTCTTC
TRBV3-1/TRBV3-2	-	TRBJ1-5	-	CASSQGTLNQPQHF	TGTGCCAGCAGCCAAGGCACGCTAAATCAGCCCCAGCATTTT
TRBV7-9	TRBD2	TRBJ2-5	few	CASSLGLVLRETQYF	TGTGCCAGCAGCTTGGGACTAGTCCTGCGGGAGACCCAGTACTTC
TRBV11-3	TRBD2	TRBJ2-1	-	CASSRAGGRYNEQFF	TGTGCCAGCAGCAGGGCGGGGGGGCGTTACAATGAGCAGTTCTTC
TRBV5-1	-	TRBJ2-2	-	CASSPGAPNTGELFF	TGCGCCAGCAGCCCAGGGGCCCCGAACACCGGGGAGCTGTTTTTT
TRBV6-2/TRBV6-3	TRBD1	TRBJ2-2	once	CASSYVTGGSGELFF	TGTGCCAGCAGTTACGTGACAGGGGGTTCCGGGGAGCTGTTTTTT
TRBV29-1	-	TRBJ1-1	-	CSVELSAGGNEAFF	TGCAGCGTTGAATTGTCAGCGGGGGGAAATGAAGCTTTCTTT
TRBV20-1	TRBD1	TRBJ1-5	-	CSARAQDRQHF	TGCAGTGCTAGGGCCCAGGACAGGCAGCATTTT
TRBV6-2/TRBV6-3	TRBD1	TRBJ1-5	-	CASSYGRQGLNNQPQHF	TGTGCCAGCAGTTACGGTCGACAGGGTCTGAACAATCAGCCCCAGCATTTT
TRBV7-3	TRBD1	TRBJ2-7	-	CASRSGTEEQYF	TGTGCCAGCAGGTCCGGGACAGAGGAGCAGTACTTC
TRBV18	-	TRBJ1-1	-	CASSKQGVPNTEAFF	TGTGCCAGCTCAAAACAGGGTGTACCAAACACTGAAGCTTTCTTT
TRBV9	TRBD1	TRBJ1-5	-	CASSAQGVGNQPQHF	TGTGCCAGCAGCGCACAGGGGGTGGGCAATCAGCCCCAGCATTTT
TRBV4-3	TRBD1	TRBJ1-2	-	CASSQESGGGYTF	TGCGCCAGCAGCCAAGAATCAGGGGGTGGCTACACCTTC
TRBV10-3	TRBD1	TRBJ1-1	few	CAISDSDRHRGPEAFF	TGTGCCATCAGTGATAGCGACCGGCACAGGGGACCTGAAGCTTTCTTT
TRBV7-9	-	TRBJ1-2	-	CASSLEGPLLYGYTF	TGTGCCAGCAGCTTAGAGGGGCCCTTACTATATGGCTACACCTTC
TRBV6-5	-	TRBJ1-2	once	CASRGRIGRYTF	TGTGCCAGCAGGGGGAGGATAGGCCGCTACACCTTC
TRBV19	TRBD1	TRBJ1-2	-	CASSRGDRDYGYTF	TGTGCCAGTAGTAGAGGGGACAGGGACTATGGCTACACCTTC
TRBV5-1	TRBD2	TRBJ2-1	-	CASSLRSGGYNEQFF	TGCGCCAGCAGCTTGCGCAGCGGGGGATACAATGAGCAGTTCTTC
TRBV7-2	TRBD2	TRBJ2-1	-	CASSLGTSGGAIIHEQFF	TGTGCCAGCAGCCTCGGGACTAGCGGGGGGGCCATCATTCATGAGCAGTTCTTC
TRBV7-8	TRBD1	TRBJ1-1	many	CASSYGTVSTEAFF	TGTGCCAGCAGCTACGGGACAGTCAGCACTGAAGCTTTCTTT
TRBV11-2	-	TRBJ1-6	-	CASSSWTFISYNSPLHF	TGTGCCAGCAGCTCCTGGACTTTTATATCCTATAATTCACCCCTCCACTTT
TRBV3-1/TRBV3-2	TRBD1	TRBJ1-2	-	CASSLQGDGYTF	TGTGCCAGCAGCCTACAGGGGGACGGCTACACCTTC
TRBV18	-	TRBJ1-6	-	CASSPMGPNSPLHF	TGTGCCAGCTCACCAATGGGCCCTAATTCACCCCTCCACTTT
TRBV7-8	-	TRBJ2-7	once	CASSNKPLQGPHEQYF	TGTGCCAGCAGCAATAAGCCCCTACAGGGACCCCACGAGCAGTACTTC
TRBV21-1	-	TRBJ1-1	-	CASSPRGRDTEAFF	TGTGCCAGCAGCCCCAGGGGGCGGGACACTGAAGCTTTCTTT
TRBV7-3	-	TRBJ2-5	-	CASSPNSGETQYF	TGTGCCAGCAGCCCCAATTCGGGAGAGACCCAGTACTTC
TRBV27	-	TRBJ2-1	once	CASRDGGRPTGEQFF	TGTGCCAGCAGGGACGGGGGACGTCCTACGGGTGAGCAGTTCTTC
TRBV7-9	TRBD2	TRBJ2-3	-	CASSLPSGGGRPDTQYF	TGTGCCAGCAGCCTCCCTAGCGGGGGGGGAAGGCCAGATACGCAGTATTTT
TRBV5-4	-	TRBJ1-2	-	CASSPTGSGYGYTF	TGTGCCAGCAGCCCAACAGGGAGTGGGTATGGCTACACCTTC
TRBV6-5	TRBD1	TRBJ2-3	-	CASSRRGQGTDTQYF	TGTGCCAGCAGCCGACGGGGACAGGGCACAGATACGCAGTATTTT
TRBV2	-	TRBJ1-1	-	CASIPDGGTNTEAFF	TGTGCCAGCATCCCGGATGGGGGGACGAACACTGAAGCTTTCTTT
TRBV7-9	TRBD1	TRBJ2-6	-	CASSLTGSSGANVLTF	TGTGCCAGCAGCTTGACAGGGAGCTCTGGGGCCAACGTCCTGACTTTC
TRBV5-1	-	TRBJ1-1	-	CASSLVGGGRNTEAFF	TGCGCCAGCAGCTTGGTGGGCGGGGGGAGGAACACTGAAGCTTTCTTT
TRBV7-9	TRBD2	TRBJ2-3	once	CASSSGLAEPRKRTQYF	TGTGCCAGCAGCTCGGGACTAGCGGAACCTAGGAAACGTACGCAGTATTTT
TRBV10-1	-	TRBJ2-7	-	CASSFTGKAYEQYF	TGCGCCAGCAGCTTCACAGGGAAGGCCTACGAGCAGTACTTC
TRBV9	-	TRBJ2-7	few	CASSVGTSYEQYF	TGTGCCAGCAGCGTAGGGACTTCCTACGAGCAGTACTTC
TRBV10-2	-	TRBJ1-4	-	CASSPGIGEKLFF	TGCGCCAGCAGCCCGGGGATAGGGGAAAAACTGTTTTTT
TRBV29-1	-	TRBJ1-4	once	CSVSDRPATNEKLFF	TGCAGCGTCTCCGACAGGCCCGCAACTAATGAAAAACTGTTTTTT
TRBV29-1	-	TRBJ2-3	-	CSVDPGSTQYF	TGCAGCGTTGACCCGGGGTCTACGCAGTATTTT
TRBV5-4	-	TRBJ1-4	few	CASSQEREKLFF	TGTGCCAGCAGCCAAGAGCGCGAAAAACTGTTTTTT